This T cell receptor beta chain was sequenced for a study of STAT5B mutations in CD4+ large granular lymphocyte leukemia. The assay was immunoSEQ multiplex PCR, and TCRdb's table has in-frame clones only and misses some. The sample consists of about 25,000 clones, roughly 69% of them appearing once. Losses at the gene ends were 4 bases for V and 1 base for J; bases not matched to a gene: 6. The CDR3 sequence is 15 residues long. Germline lookup yields CDR1 LNHDA and CDR2 SQIVND (reference sequence). The clonotype comes from a human donor in good health. The chain joins TRBV19 to TRBJ1-1; 7 bases are a match to TRBD1. The sequenced sample consisted of CD4+ T cells from blood buffy coats. CDR3 protein: CASSSDRVRNTEAFF. The CDR3 bases are TGTGCCAGTAGTAGCGACAGGGTTCGGAACACTGAAGCTTTCTTT.